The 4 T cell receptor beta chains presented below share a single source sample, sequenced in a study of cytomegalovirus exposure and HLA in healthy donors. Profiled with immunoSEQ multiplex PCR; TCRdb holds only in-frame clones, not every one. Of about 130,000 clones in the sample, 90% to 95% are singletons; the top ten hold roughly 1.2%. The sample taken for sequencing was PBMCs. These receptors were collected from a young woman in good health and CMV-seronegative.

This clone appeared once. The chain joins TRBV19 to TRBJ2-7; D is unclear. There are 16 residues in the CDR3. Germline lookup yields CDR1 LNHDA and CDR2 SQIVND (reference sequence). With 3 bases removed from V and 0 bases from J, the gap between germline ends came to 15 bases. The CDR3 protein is CASSILLTQNSYEQYF. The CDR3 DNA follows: TGTGCCAGTAGTATCCTACTAACCCAGAACTCCTACGAGCAGTACTTC.

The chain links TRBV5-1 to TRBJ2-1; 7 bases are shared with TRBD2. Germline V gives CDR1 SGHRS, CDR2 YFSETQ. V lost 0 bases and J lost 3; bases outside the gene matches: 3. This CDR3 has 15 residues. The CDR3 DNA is TGCGCCAGCAGCTTGGAGGGGACTAACTACAATGAGCAGTTCTTC. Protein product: CASSLEGTNYNEQFF.

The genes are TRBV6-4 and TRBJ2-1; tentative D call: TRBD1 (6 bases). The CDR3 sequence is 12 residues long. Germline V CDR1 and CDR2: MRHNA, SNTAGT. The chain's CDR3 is CSAQGSHNEQFF. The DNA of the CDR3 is TGTTCGGCGCAGGGGTCCCACAATGAGCAGTTCTTC.

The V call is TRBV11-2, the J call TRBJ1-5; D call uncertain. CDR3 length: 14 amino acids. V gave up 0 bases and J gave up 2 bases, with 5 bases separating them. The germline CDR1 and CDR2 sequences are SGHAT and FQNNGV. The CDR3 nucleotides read TGTGCCAGCAGCTTAGAGAGGGGCAATCAGCCCCAGCATTTT. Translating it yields CASSLERGNQPQHF.